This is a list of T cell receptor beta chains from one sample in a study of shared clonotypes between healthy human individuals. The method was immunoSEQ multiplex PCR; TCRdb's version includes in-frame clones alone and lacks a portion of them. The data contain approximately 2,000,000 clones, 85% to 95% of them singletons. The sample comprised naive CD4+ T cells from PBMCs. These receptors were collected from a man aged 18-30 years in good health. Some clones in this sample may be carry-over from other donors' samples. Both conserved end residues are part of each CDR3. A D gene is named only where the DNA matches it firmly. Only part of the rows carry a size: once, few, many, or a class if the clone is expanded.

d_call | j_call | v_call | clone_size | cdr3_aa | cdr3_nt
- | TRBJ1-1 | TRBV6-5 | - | CASSRGSGEAFF | TGTGCCAGCAGCAGGGGATCAGGGGAAGCTTTTTTT
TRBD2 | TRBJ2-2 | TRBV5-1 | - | CASSGLLAGDTGELFF | TGCGCCAGCAGCGGATTACTAGCGGGAGACACCGGGGAGCTGTTTTTT
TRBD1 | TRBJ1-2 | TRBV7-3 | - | CASSPYGTGGGGYTF | TGTGCCAGCAGCCCGTACGGGACAGGGGGCGGTGGCTACACCTTC
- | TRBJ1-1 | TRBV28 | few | CASRLWTEAFF | TGTGCCAGCAGATTGTGGACTGAAGCTTTCTTT
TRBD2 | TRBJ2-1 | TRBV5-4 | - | CASSFPGLAGVNEQFF | TGTGCCAGCAGCTTTCCGGGACTAGCGGGAGTGAATGAGCAGTTCTTC
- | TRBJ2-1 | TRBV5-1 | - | CASSLGTGGDYNEQFF | TGCGCCAGCAGCTTGGGCACTGGGGGCGACTACAATGAGCAGTTCTTC
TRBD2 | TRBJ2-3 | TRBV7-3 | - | CASSLISGSTDTQYF | TGTGCCAGCAGCTTAATTAGCGGGAGCACAGATACGCAGTATTTT
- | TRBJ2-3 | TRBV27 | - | CASSSGRPPDTQYF | TGTGCCAGCAGTTCGGGCCGGCCCCCAGATACGCAGTATTTT
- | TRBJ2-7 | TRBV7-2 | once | CASRYSRGTGEQYF | TGTGCCAGCAGATATAGTCGCGGCACGGGCGAGCAGTACTTC
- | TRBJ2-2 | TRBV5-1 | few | CASSLAIQGGELFF | TGCGCCAGCAGCTTGGCCATTCAGGGCGGGGAGCTGTTTTTT
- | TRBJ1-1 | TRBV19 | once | CASSSRGGVNTEAFF | TGTGCCAGTAGTAGTCGGGGTGGGGTGAACACTGAAGCTTTCTTT
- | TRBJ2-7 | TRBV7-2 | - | CASSLGTGLYEQYF | TGTGCCAGCAGCTTAGGAACAGGGCTCTACGAGCAGTACTTC
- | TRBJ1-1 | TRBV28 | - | CASRTRETEAFF | TGTGCCAGCAGAACCAGGGAAACTGAAGCTTTCTTT
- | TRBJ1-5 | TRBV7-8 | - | CASSFKGSNQPQHF | TGTGCCAGCAGCTTTAAGGGCTCCAATCAGCCCCAGCATTTT
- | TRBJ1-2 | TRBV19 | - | CASSIRLSYGYTF | TGTGCCAGTAGTATTCGGTTATCCTATGGCTACACCTTC
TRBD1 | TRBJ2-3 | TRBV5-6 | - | CASSGPGQGAWDTQYF | TGTGCCAGCAGCGGCCCGGGACAGGGGGCTTGGGATACGCAGTATTTT
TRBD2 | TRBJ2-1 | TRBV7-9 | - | CASSIGLAVNEQFF | TGTGCCAGCAGCATCGGACTAGCGGTCAATGAGCAGTTCTTC
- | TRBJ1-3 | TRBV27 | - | CASMGRTSGNTIYF | TGTGCCAGCATGGGCAGGACCTCTGGAAACACCATATATTTT
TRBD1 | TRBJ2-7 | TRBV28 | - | CASSFSLGQISYEQYF | TGTGCCAGCAGTTTTTCGTTGGGACAGATATCCTACGAGCAGTACTTC
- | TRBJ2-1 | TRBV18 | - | CASSPRSGLDEQFF | TGTGCCAGCTCACCACGAAGTGGGTTGGATGAGCAGTTCTTC
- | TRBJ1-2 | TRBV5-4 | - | CASSTPEKDGYTF | TGTGCCAGCAGCACACCAGAGAAGGATGGCTACACCTTC
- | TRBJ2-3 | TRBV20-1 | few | CSARPTDTQYF | TGCAGTGCTAGGCCCACAGATACGCAGTATTTT
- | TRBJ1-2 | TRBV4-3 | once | CASSLGMTAPGYTF | TGCGCCAGCAGCCTAGGAATGACAGCCCCGGGCTACACCTTC
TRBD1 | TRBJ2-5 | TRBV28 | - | CASSDIGQGRETQYF | TGTGCCAGCAGTGACATCGGACAGGGGCGGGAGACCCAGTACTTC
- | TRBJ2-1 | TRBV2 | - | CASRAPGTTNEQFF | TGTGCCAGCAGGGCCCCGGGGACCACCAATGAGCAGTTCTTC
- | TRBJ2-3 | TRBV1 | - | CTSSQDTAGGPRTDTQYF | TGCACCAGCAGCCAAGATACGGCGGGAGGGCCGCGCACAGATACGCAGTATTTT
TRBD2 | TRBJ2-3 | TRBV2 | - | CASSLETSGSGTDTQYF | TGTGCCAGCAGTCTGGAGACTAGCGGGAGCGGGACAGATACGCAGTATTTT
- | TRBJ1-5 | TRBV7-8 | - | CASSYRMGTLSNQPQHF | TGTGCCAGCAGCTACCGAATGGGTACCCTAAGCAATCAGCCCCAGCATTTT
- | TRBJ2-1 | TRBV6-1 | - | CAGEDGDFANEQFF | TGTGCCGGTGAGGACGGAGACTTTGCCAATGAGCAGTTCTTC
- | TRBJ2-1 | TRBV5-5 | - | CASSLVRDEQFF | TGTGCCAGCAGCTTGGTGCGGGATGAGCAGTTCTTC
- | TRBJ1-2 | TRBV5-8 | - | CASSLLQGPRGYTF | TGTGCCAGCAGCTTGTTACAGGGACCCCGGGGCTACACCTTC
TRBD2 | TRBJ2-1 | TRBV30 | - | CAYTEGLAETGEFF | TGTGCCTATACCGAGGGACTAGCGGAAACTGGAGAGTTCTTC
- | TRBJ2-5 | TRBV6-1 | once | CASSGAGGETQYF | TGTGCCAGCAGCGGAGCGGGCGGGGAGACCCAGTACTTC
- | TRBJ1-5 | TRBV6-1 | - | CASSEARGDRNQPQHF | TGTGCCAGCAGTGAAGCTCGGGGGGATCGAAATCAGCCCCAGCATTTT
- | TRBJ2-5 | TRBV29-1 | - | CSLKGRLQETQYF | TGCAGCCTAAAGGGACGCCTCCAAGAGACCCAGTACTTC
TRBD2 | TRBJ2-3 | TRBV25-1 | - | CASSVGTSGTDTQYF | TGTGCCAGCAGTGTCGGGACTAGCGGTACAGATACGCAGTATTTT
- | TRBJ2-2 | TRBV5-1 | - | CASSFDANTGELFF | TGCGCCAGCAGCTTCGATGCGAACACCGGGGAGCTGTTTTTT
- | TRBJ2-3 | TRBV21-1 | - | CASSNRPSGSTDTQYF | TGTGCCAGCAGCAACCGCCCTAGCGGGAGTACGGATACGCAGTATTTT
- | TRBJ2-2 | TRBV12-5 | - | CASGSLRGELFF | TGTGCTAGTGGCTCCCTGAGAGGGGAGCTGTTTTTT
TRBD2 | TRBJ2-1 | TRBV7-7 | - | CASSLGISGSLNEQFF | TGTGCCAGCAGCTTAGGTATAAGCGGGAGCCTCAATGAGCAGTTCTTC
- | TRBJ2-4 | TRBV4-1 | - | CASSQEGGAKNIQYF | TGCGCCAGCAGCCAAGAAGGGGGAGCCAAAAACATTCAGTACTTC
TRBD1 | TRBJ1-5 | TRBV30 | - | CAWSLPGTVSNQPQHF | TGTGCCTGGAGTCTTCCCGGGACAGTTAGCAATCAGCCCCAGCATTTT
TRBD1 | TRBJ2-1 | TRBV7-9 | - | CASSSDLWGQSYNEQFF | TGTGCCAGCAGCTCGGATCTTTGGGGACAGAGTTACAATGAGCAGTTCTTC
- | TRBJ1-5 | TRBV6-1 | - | CASSWTVDQPQHF | TGTGCCAGCAGCTGGACCGTGGATCAGCCCCAGCATTTT
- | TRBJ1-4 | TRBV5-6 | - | CASSRGGGSATNEKLFF | TGTGCCAGCAGCAGGGGCGGGGGTTCCGCAACTAATGAAAAACTGTTTTTT
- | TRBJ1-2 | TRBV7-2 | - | CASSLGAAAYGYTF | TGTGCCAGCAGCTTAGGGGCGGCCGCCTATGGCTACACCTTC
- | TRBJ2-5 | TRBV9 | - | CASSVGIAATQETQYF | TGTGCCAGCAGCGTAGGAATAGCGGCCACCCAAGAGACCCAGTACTTC
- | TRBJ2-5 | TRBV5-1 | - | CASSLQGGETQYF | TGCGCCAGCAGCTTGCAGGGCGGTGAGACCCAGTACTTC
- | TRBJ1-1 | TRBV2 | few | CASSDGLGAEAFF | TGTGCCAGCAGCGATGGACTCGGAGCTGAAGCTTTCTTT
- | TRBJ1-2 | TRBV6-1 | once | CASSTYDGNYGYTF | TGTGCCAGCAGTACCTACGACGGAAACTATGGCTACACCTTC
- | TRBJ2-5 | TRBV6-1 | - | CASSEGQTQYF | TGTGCCAGCAGTGAAGGACAGACCCAGTACTTC
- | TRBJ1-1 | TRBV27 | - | CASSLKGGVPNTEAFF | TGTGCCAGCAGTTTAAAGGGGGGGGTCCCGAACACTGAAGCTTTCTTT
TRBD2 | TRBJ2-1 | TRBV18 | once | CASSPRLAGYNEQFF | TGTGCCAGCTCACCACGTCTAGCGGGTTACAATGAGCAGTTCTTC